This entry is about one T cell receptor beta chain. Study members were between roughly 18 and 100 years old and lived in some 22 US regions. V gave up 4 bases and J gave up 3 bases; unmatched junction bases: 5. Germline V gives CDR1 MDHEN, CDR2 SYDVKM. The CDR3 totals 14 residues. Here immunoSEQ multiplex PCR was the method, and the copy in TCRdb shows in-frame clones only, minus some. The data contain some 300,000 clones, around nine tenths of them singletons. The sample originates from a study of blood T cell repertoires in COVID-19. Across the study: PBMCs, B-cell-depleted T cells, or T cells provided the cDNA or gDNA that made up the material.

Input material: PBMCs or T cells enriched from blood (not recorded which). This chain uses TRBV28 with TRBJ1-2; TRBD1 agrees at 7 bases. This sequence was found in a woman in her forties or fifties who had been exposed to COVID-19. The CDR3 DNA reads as TGTGCCAGCAGTTCGACAGGGAGGTACTATGGCTACACCTTC. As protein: CASSSTGRYYGYTF.